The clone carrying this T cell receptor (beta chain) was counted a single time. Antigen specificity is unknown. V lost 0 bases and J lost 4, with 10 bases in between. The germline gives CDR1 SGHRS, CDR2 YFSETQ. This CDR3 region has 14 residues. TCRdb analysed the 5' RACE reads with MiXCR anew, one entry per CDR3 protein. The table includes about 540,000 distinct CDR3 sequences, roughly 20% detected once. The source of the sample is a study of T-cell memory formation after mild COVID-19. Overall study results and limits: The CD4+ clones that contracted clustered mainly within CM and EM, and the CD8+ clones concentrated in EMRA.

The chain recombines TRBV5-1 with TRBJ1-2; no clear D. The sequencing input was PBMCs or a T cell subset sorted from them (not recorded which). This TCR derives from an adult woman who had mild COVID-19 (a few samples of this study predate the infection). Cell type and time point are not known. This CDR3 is CASSLDGSTYGYTF. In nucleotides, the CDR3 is TGCGCCAGCAGCTTGGATGGGTCCACCTATGGCTACACCTTC. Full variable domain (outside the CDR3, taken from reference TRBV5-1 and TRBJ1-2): KAGVTQTPRYLIKTRGQQVTLSCSPISGHRSVSWYQQTPGQGLQFLFEYFSETQRNKGNFPGRFSGRQFSNSRSEMNVSTLELGDSALYLCASSLDGSTYGYTFGSGTRLTVV.